The source of this TCR beta chain is a study of blood T cell repertoires in COVID-19. Study context: Some COVID-19 samples were acute and others convalescent; all came from the United States, Italy and Spain. PBMCs, B-cell-depleted T cells, or T cells were the source of the cDNA or gDNA that made up the material.

The CDR3 has 13 amino acids. Germline V CDR1 and CDR2: MNHEY, SVGAGI. V dropped 2 bases and J dropped 5 bases, with 7 bases sitting between them. In the original processing: Amplified reference gene primers provided the basis for estimating nucleated cell counts. The protocol was immunoSEQ multiplex PCR, while the TCRdb copy is restricted to in-frame clones and leaves out a portion. That table supplies the V and J calls and clone size; D and trimming were determined from the DNA. The sample has approximately 97,000 clones; around 92% are singletons. The receptor's source is a man younger than 35 with acute or convalescent COVID-19. This rearrangement joins TRBV6-5 to TRBJ2-1; D is possibly TRBD2 (5 bases). Material for sequencing was peripheral blood. The CDR3 region is CASSYTGNNEQFF. In nucleotides, the CDR3 is TGTGCCAGCAGTTACACCGGGAACAATGAGCAGTTCTTC.